Each of the 14 T cell receptor beta chains below was sequenced from the same sample in a study of blood T cells in healthy people across ages. For the second PCR, which ran for about 6 to 11 cycles, a sample-barcoded 5' primer and a J-beta primer mix were used. TCRdb ran MiXCR on the 5' RACE reads and lists one entry per CDR3 protein. The table records some 1.5 million distinct CDR3 sequences, 28% of them present only once. Sequencing input: blood. These receptors were taken from a woman aged 25 to 39 in good health.

In this sample, this clonotype turned up a few times. The chain is built from TRBV5-6 and TRBJ1-6; 8 bases agree with TRBD1. Trimming removed 4 bases from V and 9 bases from J; junction bases left unmatched: 6. CDR3 length: 14 residues. Per the germline V gene, CDR1 is SGHDT and CDR2 is YYEEEE. CDR3 DNA sequence: TGTGCCAGCAGCCCACGGACAGGGCTTTCACCCCTCCACTTT. It encodes CASSPRTGLSPLHF.

The CDR3 spells CASSQGGQGEDTEAFF. CDR3 nucleotides: TGTGCCAGCAGCCAAGGGGGACAGGGGGAGGACACTGAAGCTTTCTTT. The chain uses TRBV4-2 and TRBJ1-1, with 11 positions matching TRBD1. The CDR3 contains 16 residues. Germline V CDR1 and CDR2: LGHNA, YNFKEQ. V lost 1 base and J lost 3; bases outside the gene matches: 4.

A note on this clonotype: A clone one base away is much larger, so this may be a read error. The V gene is TRBV12-3 or TRBV12-4, the J gene TRBJ2-4, with D hard to call. The end of the DNA aligns better with TRBJ2-7, so the J call may be wrong. CDR3 length: 12 amino acids. The CDR3 bases are TGTGCCGGCAGCCTGACCTTTTACGAGCAGTACTTC. This sequence encodes CAGSLTFYEQYF.

The chain's CDR3 is CASSGGRRYTDTQYF. DNA for the CDR3: TGTGCCAGCAGTGGGGGCAGGCGTTACACAGATACGCAGTATTTT. The V and J genes are TRBV28 and TRBJ2-3, with a weak D call TRBD1 (6 bases). This CDR3 is 15 amino acids long. Germline CDR1 is MDHEN and CDR2 is SYDVKM. V gave up 5 bases and J gave up 2 bases, with 14 bases separating them.

This chain links TRBV29-1 with TRBJ1-2, with D maybe TRBD1 (6 bases). Germline-derived CDR1 and CDR2 are SQVTM and ANQGSEA. V was clipped by 3 bases and J by 8 bases, with 22 bases between them. The CDR3 has 15 amino acids. The CDR3 DNA reads as TGCAGCGTTGAGTCGACTGCAGGGGCCTCCGGGGGCTACACCTTC. Residues: CSVESTAGASGGYTF.

The rearrangement links TRBV7-9 to TRBJ2-7; TRBD2 matches at 14 bases. There are 17 residues in the CDR3. Per germline, CDR1 SEHNR and CDR2 FQNEAQ (reference sequence). V lost 5 bases, J lost 0 bases, and 6 bases stayed unmatched. The CDR3 sequence is CASSGTSGSGVSYEQYF. In nucleotides, the CDR3 is TGTGCCAGCAGCGGGACTAGCGGGAGCGGGGTCTCCTACGAGCAGTACTTC. Drawing the rest from reference TRBV7-9 and TRBJ2-7, the complete variable domain is DTGVSQNPRHKITKRGQNVTFRCDPISEHNRLYWYRQTLGQGPEFLTYFQNEAQLEKSRLLSDRFSAERPKGSFSTLEIQRTEQGDSAMYLCASSGTSGSGVSYEQYFGPGTRLTVT.

The CDR3 DNA sequence: TGTGCCAGCAGTTTTAGGTCAGGGCGTTTTGAAGCTTTCTTT. Its translation: CASSFRSGRFEAFF. J is TRBJ1-1 and V is TRBV12-3 or TRBV12-4, with D possibly being TRBD1 (5 bases). This CDR3 spans 14 amino acids. Trimming removed 3 bases at V and 7 bases at J, with 15 bases between.

With regard to this clonotype: This may stem from a read error, because a much larger clone lies one nucleotide away. This chain links TRBV12-3 or TRBV12-4 with TRBJ2-5; D remains unclear. TRBJ2-7 explains the end of the DNA better; the J call may be wrong. The CDR3 length is 15 residues. CDR3 protein: CASSFRVGLACEQYF. The DNA for the CDR3 is TGTGCCAGCAGTTTTAGAGTCGGATTGGCCTGCGAGCAGTACTTC.

The chain links TRBV7-9 to TRBJ1-2; 7 bases match TRBD1. Germline-derived CDR1 and CDR2 are SEHNR and FQNEAQ (reference sequence). The CDR3 totals 15 residues. V was pared by 2 bases and J by 8 bases, with 11 bases of the junction left unmatched. CDR3 DNA sequence: TGTGCCAGCAGCTTAAGACAGGGATCCCTCGACGGCTACACCTTC. It yields the protein CASSLRQGSLDGYTF.

The rearrangement links TRBV20-1 to TRBJ2-7; 7 positions agree with TRBD2. Trimming at V came to 1 base and at J to 1 base, leaving 4 bases not matched to a gene. This CDR3 comprises 14 residues. Germline V CDR1 and CDR2: DFQATT, SNEGSKA (reference sequence). CDR3 sequence reads: CSARGLAESYEQYF. The CDR3 nucleotides read TGCAGTGCTAGAGGGCTAGCGGAGTCCTACGAGCAGTACTTC.

This clonotype has a handful of counts. The chain carries TRBV7-2 and TRBJ2-1; a possible D gene is TRBD2 (6 bases). The CDR3 sequence is 19 residues long. V lost 2 bases and J lost 0, with 20 bases in between. The V gene's germline CDR1 is SGHTA and CDR2 FQGNSA. The CDR3 spells CASSLFWSAGRASYNEQFF. The CDR3, as DNA: TGTGCCAGCAGCTTATTTTGGTCGGCGGGAAGGGCCTCCTACAATGAGCAGTTCTTC. Full variable domain (missing parts from reference TRBV7-2 and TRBJ2-1): GAGVSQSPSNKVTEKGKDVELRCDPISGHTALYWYRQSLGQGLEFLIYFQGNSAPDKSGLPSDRFSAERTGGSVSTLTIQRTQQEDSAVYLCASSLFWSAGRASYNEQFFGPGTRLTVL.

This clonotype was recorded at least ten times. CDR3 protein: CATSRGQGYQETQYF. CDR3 coding DNA: TGTGCCACCAGCAGGGGCCAGGGGTACCAAGAGACCCAGTACTTC. The chain has TRBV15 and TRBJ2-5, with D tentatively TRBD1 (6 bases). Between the trimmed V and J ends, which lost 3 bases and 0 bases, there was a span of 11 bases. The germline V gene encodes CDR1 LNHNV and CDR2 YYDKDF (reference sequence). The length of the CDR3 is 15 residues.

The V call is TRBV15, the J call TRBJ2-3; possible D gene TRBD2, 6 bases. Looked up from germline, CDR1 is LNHNV and CDR2 is YYDKDF (reference sequence). The CDR3 covers 13 residues. The CDR3 DNA is TGTGCTAGCAAGGGACTTTCCACAGATACGCAGTATTTT. Translation: CASKGLSTDTQYF.

The chain combines TRBV20-1 with TRBJ2-3; D is perhaps TRBD2 (7 bases). The CDR3 totals 15 residues. Trimming took off 1 base at V and 0 bases at J, with 11 bases between the two ends. CDR1 and CDR2 from the germline V gene are DFQATT and SNEGSKA (reference sequence). The CDR3: CSARAAGASTDTQYF. The CDR3 DNA reads as TGCAGTGCTAGAGCGGCGGGGGCAAGCACAGATACGCAGTATTTT.